The source of this TCR beta chain is a study of identical twins. Trimming stripped 2 bases from V and 5 bases from J, with 11 bases between. The length of the CDR3 is 14 residues. CDR1 MNHEY and CDR2 SMNVEV come from the germline V gene (reference sequence). MiXCR, applied by TCRdb to the 5' RACE reads, yields one record per CDR3 protein. The sample has around 370,000 distinct CDR3 sequences, around 9% seen once. This clonotype was found many times. The V and J genes are TRBV27 and TRBJ2-3; possible D gene TRBD2, 6 bases. Sequencing input: naive T cells sorted from blood. The receptor comes from a woman between 45 and 65 years old in good health. CDR3 coding DNA: TGTGCCAGCAGTTTAGGGGGGAGGCAAGATACGCAGTATTTT. Translation: CASSLGGRQDTQYF.